The sequence of this T cell receptor (beta chain) was determined in a study of cytomegalovirus exposure and HLA in healthy donors. Regarding the study as a whole: Per published accounts, TCR beta sequences correctly predicted the HLA-A and HLA-B alleles of most subjects. Highly shared variants forming one cluster were likely a sequencing artifact. In the analysis, some V segments, TRBV6-2 and TRBV6-3 included, were excluded as indistinguishable. Earlier analysis looked at TCR beta V segments, and most were productive about 87% or about 30% of the time.

The CDR3 runs to 18 residues. Germline CDR1 is MDHEN and CDR2 is SYDVKM. J was trimmed by 3 bases and V by 6 bases; bases with no gene match: 13. The PCR was carried out with 60 Vbeta primers and 13 Jbeta primers. Measured with immunoSEQ multiplex PCR; TCRdb has only the in-frame clones, and not every one. The table has over 65,000 clones, approximately 77% seen once. As for this clone: Its antigen is not identified.

The material sequenced was PBMCs. This TCR came from a woman between 25 and 40 years old in good health and CMV-seropositive. The chain employs TRBV28 and TRBJ2-5; 13 positions agree with TRBD2. CDR3 DNA: TGTGCCAGCAGCCAGAGGCGGGCGACTAGCGGGGGGAAAGAGACCCAGTACTTC. This codes for CASSQRRATSGGKETQYF.